This T cell receptor (beta chain) was recorded in a study of T cells in Graves' hyperthyroidism and ophthalmopathy. Study background: Peripheral blood samples were taken at initial diagnosis, prior to any treatment.

The germline V and J ends were trimmed by 2 bases and 5 bases, with 10 bases remaining between them. The CDR3 is 14 amino acids. Germline values: CDR1 SGHTA, CDR2 FQGTGA. Findings and caveats of the study: Median prediction lead before ophthalmopathy onset was around 6.9 months with the model.

Amplification of TCR beta CDR3 regions used RNA as the template. First-round RT-PCR with HTBI primers amplified the TCR CDR3 region. TCRdb recomputed calls from the multiplex PCR reads with MiXCR, one row per CDR3 protein. The profile shows approximately 620,000 distinct CDR3 sequences, approximately 14% of them singletons. Only a few counts were recorded for this clonotype. Its antigen is as yet unknown. The sequence was obtained from a woman younger than 45 with Graves' hyperthyroidism that later progressed to Graves' ophthalmopathy. The material sequenced was blood. The chain employs TRBV7-3 and TRBJ2-1, with a possible D match to TRBD1 (6 bases). The chain's CDR3 is CASSLGQIDNEQFF. The DNA for the CDR3 is TGTGCCAGCAGCTTAGGACAGATCGACAATGAGCAGTTCTTC. The full variable domain, its missing parts supplied by reference TRBV7-3 and TRBJ2-1, is GAGVSQTPSNKVTEKGKYVELRCDPISGHTALYWYRQSLGQGPEFLIYFQGTGAADDSGLPNDRFFAVRPEGSVSTLKIQRTERGDSAVYLCASSLGQIDNEQFFGPGTRLTVL.